This entry lists 8 T cell receptor beta chains sequenced from one sample in a study of T cell repertoires in cytomegalovirus infection. Their antigens are not known. TCRdb called the reads again in MiXCR, with one record for every CDR3 protein. The table shows hundreds of thousands of distinct CDR3 sequences, with less than 35% occurring only once. Sequenced here: cultured CD8+ T cells from PBMCs, sampled from culture after CMV antigen stimulation. These receptor sequences come from a human donor in good health (CMV status not recorded). Some clones in this sample may be carry-over from other donors' samples.

This chain connects TRBV2 to TRBJ1-4; a possible D gene is TRBD1 (5 bases). The CDR3 consists of 12 residues. Germline-derived CDR1 and CDR2 are SNHLY and FYNNEI. Between the trimmed V and J ends, which lost 8 bases and 8 bases, there was a span of 12 bases. Here the CDR3 DNA reads TGTGCCAGCGAAAGGAGGGGAGAAAAACTGTTTTTT. Residues: CASERRGEKLFF.

The V gene is TRBV29-1, the J gene TRBJ2-1, with D possibly being TRBD1 (5 bases). Germline CDR1 SQVTM, CDR2 ANQGSEA. The CDR3 runs to 11 residues. CDR3 bases: TGCGCCCTCAGGGCCCACAATGAGCAGTTCTTC. Amino acid sequence: CALRAHNEQFF.

The V and J genes are TRBV24-1 and TRBJ2-1; D is perhaps TRBD2 (7 bases). The CDR3 runs to 14 residues. Germline assignment: CDR1 KGHDR and CDR2 SFDVKD. Trimming left V 4 bases short and J 4 bases short, with 10 bases between. The CDR3 region has the DNA TGTGCCACCAGTGAGGCGGGGGCTTACAATGAGCAGTTCTTC. It codes for CATSEAGAYNEQFF.

Comment on this clonotype: A much larger clone differs from this one at a single base, so this may be a read error. This chain's CDR3 is CAGSLGGQGNQPQHF. In DNA, the CDR3 is TGTGCCGGCAGCTTAGGAGGTCAGGGGAATCAGCCCCAGCATTTT. V and J are TRBV7-8 and TRBJ1-5; possible D gene TRBD1, 6 bases. Looked up from germline, CDR1 is SGHVS and CDR2 is FQNEAQ. The CDR3 spans 15 residues. Filled out from reference TRBV7-8 and TRBJ1-5, the complete variable domain reads GAGVSQSPRYKVAKRGQDVALRCDPISGHVSLFWYQQALGQGPEFLTYFQNEAQLDKSGLPSDRFFAERPEGSVSTLKIQRTQQEDSAVYLCAGSLGGQGNQPQHFGDGTRLSIL.

This clonotype was seen many times. V and J are TRBV7-2 and TRBJ2-7; tentatively, D is TRBD2 (5 bases). The CDR3 consists of 13 residues. The germline V gene has CDR1 SGHTA and CDR2 FQGNSA. The germline V and J ends were trimmed by 0 bases and 7 bases, with 10 bases remaining between them. The CDR3 DNA sequence: TGTGCCAGCAGCTTAGCGAGGGTGAGGGAGCAGTACTTC. Translated: CASSLARVREQYF.

The chain combines TRBV3-1 with TRBJ2-1; D unresolved. V lost 0 bases to trimming and J lost 6 bases, with 6 bases between them. Germline V gene sequence: CDR1 LGHDT, CDR2 YNNKEL (reference sequence). The CDR3 loop spans 13 amino acids. The CDR3 DNA follows: TGTGCCAGCAGCCAAGAGACTTCCAATGAGCAGTTCTTC. Translating it yields CASSQETSNEQFF.

This clonotype was detected only a few times. The chain joins TRBV6-6 to TRBJ2-7, with D perhaps given as TRBD1 or TRBD2 (5 bases each). V was clipped by 4 bases and J by 12 bases, with 16 bases between them. CDR3 length: 12 residues. Germline V gene data show CDR1 as MNHNY and CDR2 as SVGAGI (reference sequence). Here the CDR3 reads CASSFVRDELYV. The CDR3 DNA is TGTGCCAGCAGTTTCGTCCGGGACGAACTGTACGTC.

This clonotype showed up many times. V is TRBV7-9 and J is TRBJ1-1, with TRBD1 matching over 7 bases. This CDR3 has 12 residues. Losses at the gene ends were 3 bases for V and 11 bases for J; bases not matched to a gene: 6. The germline gives CDR1 SEHNR, CDR2 FQNEAQ (reference sequence). CDR3 amino acids: CASSFQGECAFF. The CDR3 bases are TGTGCCAGCAGCTTTCAGGGGGAGTGCGCTTTCTTT.